This TCR beta chain was recorded in a study of OX40 agonist ivuxolimab in advanced cancers. The method was immunoSEQ multiplex PCR; TCRdb's version includes in-frame clones alone and lacks a portion of them. The table lists around 90,000 clones, 91% of them singletons. The sequence was collected from an adult with an advanced solid tumor such as melanoma, head and neck, liver or kidney cancer. Sequencing was performed on CD4+ or CD8+ T cells sorted from blood, taken in a trial of the OX40 agonist ivuxolimab.

The CDR3 DNA reads as TGTGCCAGCACCCCGGGTGACACTGAAGCTTTCTTT. Its protein is CASTPGDTEAFF. The V gene is TRBV28, the J gene TRBJ1-1; D gene unclear. The germline V and J ends were trimmed by 7 bases and 3 bases, with 9 bases remaining between them. CDR1 and CDR2 (germline): MDHEN, SYDVKM. The CDR3 covers 12 residues.